This TCR beta chain was observed in a study of beta chain features in type 1 diabetes. Study-wide results and caveats: Patients and controls would be equally affected if PCR favored shorter templates.

One heparinised draw, averaging around 0.12 L, was taken per donor. Staining for CD45RO/CCR7/CD25/CD127/CD95/CD27 allowed sorting of CD4+ naive, central memory, regulatory and stem cell-like memory cells. Expressed TCRB transcripts were sequenced, since all the RNA that had been isolated was reverse transcribed. Repertoires were generated with immunoSEQ multiplex PCR, while TCRdb's copy carries only in-frame clones and drops some. The sample holds hundreds of thousands of clones; roughly 12% are singletons and the top ten take 0.017%. CDR3 size: 14 residues. Germline loops: CDR1 ENHRY, CDR2 SYGVKD. V lost 8 bases, J lost 4 bases, and 9 bases stayed unmatched. This clone was observed a few times. Its antigen remains unidentified.

V gene TRBV10-3 combines with J gene TRBJ2-3, with 7 nucleotides matching TRBD1. This TCR derives from a young man in good health. Source material: naive CD4+ T cells from blood. The CDR3 DNA reads as TGTGCCATCCGCCGGCAGGGGGTGGCAGATACGCAGTATTTT. This encodes CAIRRQGVADTQYF.